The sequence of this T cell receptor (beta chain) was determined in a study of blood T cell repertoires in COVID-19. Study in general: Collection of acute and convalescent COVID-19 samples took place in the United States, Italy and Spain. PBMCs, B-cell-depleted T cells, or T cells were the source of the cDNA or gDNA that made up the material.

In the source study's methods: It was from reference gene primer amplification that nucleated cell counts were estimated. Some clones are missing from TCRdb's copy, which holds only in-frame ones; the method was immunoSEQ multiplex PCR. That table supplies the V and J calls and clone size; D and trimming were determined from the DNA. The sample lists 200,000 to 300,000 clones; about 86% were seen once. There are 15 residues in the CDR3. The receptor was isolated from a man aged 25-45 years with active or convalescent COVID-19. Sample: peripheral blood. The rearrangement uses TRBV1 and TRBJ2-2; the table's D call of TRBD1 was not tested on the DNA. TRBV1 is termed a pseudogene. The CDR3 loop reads CTSSLGTGYTGELFF. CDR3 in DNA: TGCACCAGCAGCCTGGGGACAGGGTACACCGGGGAGCTGTTTTTT.